This TCR beta chain was identified during a study of long-term antiretroviral therapy in people with HIV (dated by TCRdb to between 2020 and 2023). Context from the whole study: The earliest samples were collected about a decade before the 2015 WHO recommendation for immediate ART, when ART was typically delayed until CD4 counts fell. Among the roughly 30 participants with HIV, about a dozen were female. Whether ART initiation and durable HIV suppression were associated with changes in peripheral blood TRB repertoire composition and diversity was tested in a retrospective serial study. No cross-contamination during QIAcube processing was shown when test extractions of a monoclonal T-cell line were performed alongside fewer than 40 polyclonal samples. A total of under 250 cryopreserved PBMC samples came from 25 to 35 adults with confirmed HIV infection and were collected serially over a mean of roughly six years (range 1-12). What the study reported, not specific to this receptor: The samples span the years 2004 to 2017, and the ART regimens used may be less effective than current regimens. At every time point, the repertoire was dominated by expanded TRB clones first identified before ART initiation, although this dominance fluctuated and, in many PLHIV, declined after ART. Limited PBMC availability meant only the TCR beta chain was sequenced, without alpha chain pairing. Because cell numbers in pre-ART samples were limited, unsorted PBMC were profiled instead of sorted CD4+ and CD8+ T cells. Inferences about post-ART repertoire changes were limited because no data were available on ART adherence, viral resistance or therapy changes. A significant increase in TRB diversity was found to be associated with ART initiation, although TRB diversity was observed to remain significantly below that of transplant donor controls even after long-term ART. Narrower CDR3 length ranges were observed in HIV repertoires than in controls, and an antigen-experienced repertoire with only a slight naive shift after ART was suggested by the network structure.

The immunoSEQ hsTCRB v3.0 assay was used at survey level resolution for TRB variable region sequencing. TRB sequencing targeted a depth of roughly 35,000-55,000 T-cell genomes per sample. An Illumina MiSeq with a v3 150-cycle kit was used to sequence the pooled TRB libraries. The paper's processing steps were these. Analysis of repertoires was carried out in R inside a reproducible Nextflow workflow spanning QC, data transformation and analysis. Custom analyses were implemented in LymphoSeq2, an R package for AIRR-Seq data exploration. After excluding a few samples that yielded fewer than 5000 total TRB sequences, fewer than 200 HIV repertoires remained for analysis. Among the roughly 190 retained HIV repertoires, about 57 were collected before ART initiation and roughly 130 after ART initiation. Each repertoire was downsampled to 5000 TRB nucleotide sequences, and summary statistics were averaged across 100 downsampling iterations. The analysis kept only TRB sequences whose CDR3 regions were at least seven amino acids long. Diversity was measured with a Shannon entropy-derived clonality score and the Gini coefficient. Repertoire networks linked the top 5000 CDR3 amino acid sequences whenever two sequences differed by an edit distance of one. Antigen specificity groups and MHC restriction were predicted for TRB CDR3 amino acid sequences with GLIPH2. To flag known CMV, EBV, HIV or tissue antigen associations, CDR3 amino acid sequences were matched against VDJdb and McPAS-TCR. Pre-ART, post-ART and control groups were compared with Wilcoxon signed-rank tests and Holm-Bonferroni correction. As stored in TCRdb, this immuneACCESS dataset retains in-frame rearrangements with V and J assigned. A fraction of the clones does not appear; measured against another copy, unresolved V genes explain less than half of the discrepancy, and the remainder lacks a known reason. From that table come the V and J calls and clone size; the DNA was used to work out D and trimming. This sample has roughly 16,000 clones in its table, and over 65% of those were observed once. Over 20% of the sample is taken by the ten largest.

As for this clone: No antigen is known for it. One base away there is no much larger clone; base qualities are not given.

Participants were included only if at least one PBMC sample before ART initiation and at least two post-ART samples were available. Every participant with HIV received treatment in the United States of America. Before DNA extraction, cryopreserved samples of roughly 0.85-11 million PBMC were thawed and then washed. At the time of the earliest PBMC sample, participants with HIV were aged between roughly 23 and 60 years. Each participant contributed PBMC samples from 1-4 timepoints before ART initiation and 2-8 timepoints after ART initiation, with a median of 7 samples. For every participant, serial HIV viral load, CD4+ T-cell count, ART history and demographic data were obtained. Using a Qiagen kit on a QIAcube, genomic DNA was extracted from unsorted PBMC, with samples processed in batches of 12. Sequenced here: unsorted PBMCs, sampled 2.1 years after starting antiretroviral therapy. The source is a man aged 35 to 55 with HIV.

The CDR3 protein: CASSVWTSDYEQYF. Read as DNA, the sequence is TGTGCCAGCAGTGTCTGGACTAGCGACTACGAGCAGTACTTC. In this chain, TRBV6-1 is recombined with TRBJ2-7, and TRBD2 aligns with 9 junction nucleotides. V is cut back by 4 bases and J by 3 bases, with 4 bases in the junction unmatched. The CDR3, cysteine through phenylalanine, is 14 amino acids long. Just CDR3 DNA is preserved here, 42 bases in frame from base 1. The germline V gene provides CDR1 MNHNS and CDR2 SASEGT.